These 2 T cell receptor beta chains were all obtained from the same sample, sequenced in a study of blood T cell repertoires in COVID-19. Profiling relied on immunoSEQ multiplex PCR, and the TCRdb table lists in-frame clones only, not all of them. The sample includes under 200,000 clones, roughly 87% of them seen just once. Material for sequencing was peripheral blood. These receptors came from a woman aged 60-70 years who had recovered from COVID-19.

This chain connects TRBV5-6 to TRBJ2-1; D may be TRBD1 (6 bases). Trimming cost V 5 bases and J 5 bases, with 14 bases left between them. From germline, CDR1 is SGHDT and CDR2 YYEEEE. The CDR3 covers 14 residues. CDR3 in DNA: TGTGCCAGCAGTTACCTGACAGGCCACAATGAGCAGTTCTTC. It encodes CASSYLTGHNEQFF. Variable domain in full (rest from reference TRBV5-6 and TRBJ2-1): DAGVTQSPTHLIKTRGQQVTLRCSPKSGHDTVSWYQQALGQGPQFIFQYYEEEERQRGNFPDRFSGHQFPNYSSELNVNALLLGDSALYLCASSYLTGHNEQFFGPGTRLTVL.

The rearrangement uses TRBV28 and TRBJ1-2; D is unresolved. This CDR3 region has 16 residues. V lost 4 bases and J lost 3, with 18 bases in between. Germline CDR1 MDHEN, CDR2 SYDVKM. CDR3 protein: CASSSPFPPGDYGYTF. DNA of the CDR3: TGTGCCAGCAGTTCTCCGTTCCCCCCGGGAGACTATGGCTACACCTTC.